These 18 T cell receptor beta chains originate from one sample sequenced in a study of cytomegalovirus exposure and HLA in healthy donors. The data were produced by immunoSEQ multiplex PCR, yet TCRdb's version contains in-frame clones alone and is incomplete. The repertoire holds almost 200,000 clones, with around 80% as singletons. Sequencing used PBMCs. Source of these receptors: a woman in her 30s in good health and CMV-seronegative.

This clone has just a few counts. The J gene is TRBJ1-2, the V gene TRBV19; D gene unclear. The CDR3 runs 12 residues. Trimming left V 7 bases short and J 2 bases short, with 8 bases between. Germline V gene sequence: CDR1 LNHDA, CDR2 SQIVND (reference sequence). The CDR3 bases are TGTGCCAGTAAAACAAGAAACTATGGCTACACCTTC. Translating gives CASKTRNYGYTF.

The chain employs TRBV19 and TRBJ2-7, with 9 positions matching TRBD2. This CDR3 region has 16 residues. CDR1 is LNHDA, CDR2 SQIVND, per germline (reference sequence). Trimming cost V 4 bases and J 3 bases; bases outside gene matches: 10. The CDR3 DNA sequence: TGTGCCAGTAGTAGGAAGAGGACTAGCGAACTCTACGAGCAGTACTTC. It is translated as CASSRKRTSELYEQYF. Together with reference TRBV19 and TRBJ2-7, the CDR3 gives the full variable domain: DGGITQSPKYLFRKEGQNVTLSCEQNLNHDAMYWYRQDPGQGLRLIYYSQIVNDFQKGDIAEGYSVSREKKESFPLTVTSAQKNPTAFYLCASSRKRTSELYEQYFGPGTRLTVT.

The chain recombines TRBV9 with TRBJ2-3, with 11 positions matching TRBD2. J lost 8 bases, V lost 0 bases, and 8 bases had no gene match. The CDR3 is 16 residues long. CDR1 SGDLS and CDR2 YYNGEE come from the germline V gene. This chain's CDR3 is CASSVVVAGGRGTQYF. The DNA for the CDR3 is TGTGCCAGCAGCGTAGTGGTAGCGGGGGGGCGAGGTACGCAGTATTTT. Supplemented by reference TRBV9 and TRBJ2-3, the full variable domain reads DSGVTQTPKHLITATGQRVTLRCSPRSGDLSVYWYQQSLDQGLQFLIQYYNGEERAKGNILERFSAQQFPDLHSELNLSSLELGDSALYFCASSVVVAGGRGTQYFGPGTRLTVL.

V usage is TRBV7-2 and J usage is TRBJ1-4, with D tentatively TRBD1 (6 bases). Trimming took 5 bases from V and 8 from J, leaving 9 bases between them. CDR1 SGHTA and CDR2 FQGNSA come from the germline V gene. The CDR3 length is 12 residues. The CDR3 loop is CASSPQGEKLFF. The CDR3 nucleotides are TGTGCCAGCAGCCCGCAGGGGGAAAAACTGTTTTTT.

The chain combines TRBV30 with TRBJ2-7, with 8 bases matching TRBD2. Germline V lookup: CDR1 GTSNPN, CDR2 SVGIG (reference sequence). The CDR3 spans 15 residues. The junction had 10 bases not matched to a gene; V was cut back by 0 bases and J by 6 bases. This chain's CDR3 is CAWSVGSGGAAEQYF. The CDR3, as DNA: TGTGCCTGGAGTGTCGGTTCCGGGGGGGCAGCCGAGCAGTACTTC. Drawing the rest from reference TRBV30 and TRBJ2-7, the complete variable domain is SQTIHQWPATLVQPVGSPLSLECTVEGTSNPNLYWYRQAAGRGLQLLFYSVGIGQISSEVPQNLSASRPQDRQFILSSKKLLLSDSGFYLCAWSVGSGGAAEQYFGPGTRLTVT.

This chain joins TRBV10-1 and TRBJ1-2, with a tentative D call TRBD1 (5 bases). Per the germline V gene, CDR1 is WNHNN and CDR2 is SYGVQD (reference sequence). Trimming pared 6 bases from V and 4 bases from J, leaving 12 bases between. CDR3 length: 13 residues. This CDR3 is CASSAGTSYGYTF. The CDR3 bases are TGCGCCAGCAGCGCCGGGACTAGCTATGGCTACACCTTC.

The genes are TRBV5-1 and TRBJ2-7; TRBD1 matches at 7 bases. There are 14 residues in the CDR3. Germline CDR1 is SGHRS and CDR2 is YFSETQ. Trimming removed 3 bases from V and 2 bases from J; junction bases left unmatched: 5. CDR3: CASSSGTATYEQYF. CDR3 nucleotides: TGCGCCAGCAGCTCCGGGACAGCTACCTACGAGCAGTACTTC.

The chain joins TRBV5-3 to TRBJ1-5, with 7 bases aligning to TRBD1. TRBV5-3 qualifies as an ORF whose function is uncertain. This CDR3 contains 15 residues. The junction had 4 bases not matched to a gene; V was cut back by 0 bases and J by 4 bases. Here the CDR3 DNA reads TGTGCCAGAAGCTTGGGGGGACAGCTTAATCAGCCCCAGCATTTT. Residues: CARSLGGQLNQPQHF.

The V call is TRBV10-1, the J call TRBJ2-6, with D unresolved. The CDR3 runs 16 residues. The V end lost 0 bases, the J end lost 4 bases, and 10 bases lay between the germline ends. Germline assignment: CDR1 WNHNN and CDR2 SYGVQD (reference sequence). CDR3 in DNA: TGCGCCAGCAGTGAGTCGAAGCTACCCGGGGCCAACGTCCTGACTTTC. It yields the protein CASSESKLPGANVLTF.

The CDR3 here is CASSETSGTTYSYEQYF. CDR3 bases: TGTGCCAGTAGTGAGACTAGCGGGACTACTTACTCCTACGAGCAGTACTTC. The V call is TRBV19, the J call TRBJ2-7, with 11 bases identical to TRBD2. The CDR3 spans 17 residues. The germline V gene encodes CDR1 LNHDA and CDR2 SQIVND (reference sequence). Germline trimming cut 5 bases from V and 0 bases from J; bases unmatched to any gene: 9.

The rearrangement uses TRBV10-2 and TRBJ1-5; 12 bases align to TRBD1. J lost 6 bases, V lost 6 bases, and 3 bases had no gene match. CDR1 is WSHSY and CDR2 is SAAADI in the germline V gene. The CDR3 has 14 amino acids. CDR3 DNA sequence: TGCGCCAGCAGCCGGGACAGGGGGCGTCAGCCCCAGCATTTT. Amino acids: CASSRDRGRQPQHF.

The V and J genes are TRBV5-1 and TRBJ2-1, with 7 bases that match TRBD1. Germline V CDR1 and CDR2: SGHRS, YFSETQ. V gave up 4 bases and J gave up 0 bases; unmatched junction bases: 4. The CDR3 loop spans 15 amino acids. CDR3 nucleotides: TGCGCCAGCAGCGAATCAGGGGGCTCCTACAATGAGCAGTTCTTC. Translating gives CASSESGGSYNEQFF.

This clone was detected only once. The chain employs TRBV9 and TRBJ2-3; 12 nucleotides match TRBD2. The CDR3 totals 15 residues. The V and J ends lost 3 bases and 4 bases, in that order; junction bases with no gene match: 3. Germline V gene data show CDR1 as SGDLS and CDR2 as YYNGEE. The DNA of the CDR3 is TGTGCCAGCAGCGCACTAGCGGGGGGCGCAGATACGCAGTATTTT. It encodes CASSALAGGADTQYF.

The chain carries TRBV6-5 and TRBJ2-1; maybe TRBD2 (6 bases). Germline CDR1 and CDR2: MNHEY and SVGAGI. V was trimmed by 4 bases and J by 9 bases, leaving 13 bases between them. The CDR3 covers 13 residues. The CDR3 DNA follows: TGTGCCAGCAGTTTCCGCGGGAAGGGTGAGCAGTTCTTC. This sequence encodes CASSFRGKGEQFF.

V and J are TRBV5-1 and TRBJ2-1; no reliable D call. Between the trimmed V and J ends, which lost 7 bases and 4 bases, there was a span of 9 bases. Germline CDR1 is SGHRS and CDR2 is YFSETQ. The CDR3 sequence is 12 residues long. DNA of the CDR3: TGCGCCAGCGCACCCCGGTACAATGAGCAGTTCTTC. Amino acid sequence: CASAPRYNEQFF.

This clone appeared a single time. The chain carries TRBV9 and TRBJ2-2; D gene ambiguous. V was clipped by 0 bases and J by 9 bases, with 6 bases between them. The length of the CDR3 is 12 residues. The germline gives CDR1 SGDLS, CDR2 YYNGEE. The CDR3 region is CASSVGWRELFF. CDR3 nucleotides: TGTGCCAGCAGCGTAGGATGGCGGGAGCTGTTTTTT.

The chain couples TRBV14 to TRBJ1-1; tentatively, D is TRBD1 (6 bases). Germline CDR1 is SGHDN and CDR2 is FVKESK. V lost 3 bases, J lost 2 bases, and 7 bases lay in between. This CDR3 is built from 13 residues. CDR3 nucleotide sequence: TGTGCCAGCAGCCAGGACAGCAACACTGAAGCTTTCTTT. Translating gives CASSQDSNTEAFF.

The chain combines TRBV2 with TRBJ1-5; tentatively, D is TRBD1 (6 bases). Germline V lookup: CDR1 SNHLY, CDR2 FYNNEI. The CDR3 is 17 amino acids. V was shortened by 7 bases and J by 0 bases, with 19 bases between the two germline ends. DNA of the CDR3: TGTGCCAGCACCTACGGTAGGACAGAGATTAGCAATCAGCCCCAGCATTTT. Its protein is CASTYGRTEISNQPQHF.